A single sample gave rise to the 8 T cell receptor beta chains below, sequenced in a study of beta chain features in type 1 diabetes. The study's findings and limits: Among all four CD4+ subsets, Type 1 diabetes patients had TCRB CDR3s that were moderately but significantly shorter.

Their recognized antigens are unknown. Reverse transcription of all isolated RNA meant that expressed TCRB transcripts were sequenced. Sequencing was performed with immunoSEQ multiplex PCR; in TCRdb, only in-frame clones are kept and a portion is missing. The sample has around 240,000 clones; 16% are singletons. Source material: naive CD4+ T cells from blood. These receptors were obtained from a man aged 25 to 40 with type 1 diabetes.

In its sample, this clone was seen a few times. This rearrangement joins TRBV29-1 to TRBJ1-2; D uncertain. The CDR3 covers 14 residues. In germline, CDR1 is SQVTM, CDR2 ANQGSEA. Trimming pared 1 base from V and 3 bases from J, leaving 12 bases between. CDR3 DNA: TGCAGCGTTGAAGGACCGGAACTTCACTATGGCTACACCTTC. It is translated as CSVEGPELHYGYTF.

V gene TRBV7-6 combines with J gene TRBJ2-2, with TRBD1 matching over 7 bases. The CDR3 consists of 14 residues. The germline V gene encodes CDR1 SGHVS and CDR2 FNYEAQ. After removal of 3 bases from V and 7 bases from J, the junction contained 5 bases not matched to a gene. This CDR3 is CASSFSQGFGELFF. DNA of the CDR3: TGTGCCAGCAGCTTCTCACAGGGGTTCGGGGAGCTGTTTTTT.

Points on this clone: Other DNA sequences from this sample encode an identical CDR3 as well. The chain combines TRBV10-3 with TRBJ2-5; no definite D call. Germline values: CDR1 ENHRY, CDR2 SYGVKD. Trimming took off 0 bases at V and 4 bases at J, with 3 bases between the two ends. This CDR3 spans 12 amino acids. CDR3 sequence reads: CAISESRETQYF. In DNA form, the CDR3 reads TGTGCCATCAGTGAGTCAAGAGAGACCCAGTACTTC.

This clone was found a few times. The chain carries TRBV28 and TRBJ2-6; perhaps TRBD1 as D (5 bases). Germline CDR1 reads MDHEN; CDR2 reads SYDVKM. Between the trimmed V and J ends, which lost 6 bases and 2 bases, there was a span of 14 bases. This CDR3 has 16 residues. CDR3 in amino acids: CASSPPLGAGANVLTF. The CDR3 coding sequence is TGTGCCAGCAGCCCGCCGCTAGGGGCTGGGGCCAACGTCCTGACTTTC. Variable domain in full (rest from reference TRBV28 and TRBJ2-6): DVKVTQSSRYLVKRTGEKVFLECVQDMDHENMFWYRQDPGLGLRLIYFSYDVKMKEKGDIPEGYSVSREKKERFSLILESASTNQTSMYLCASSPPLGAGANVLTFGAGSRLTVL.

The chain is built from TRBV5-1 and TRBJ2-1; D is ambiguous. Trimming pared 0 bases from V and 12 bases from J, leaving 16 bases between. Germline CDR1 and CDR2: SGHRS and YFSETQ. The length of the CDR3 is 14 residues. In DNA, the CDR3 is TGCGCCAGCAGCTTGGGCCAGTCTACAATGACGCAGTTCTTC. Its protein product is CASSLGQSTMTQFF.

To note about this clone: In the same sample, other DNA sequences code for this CDR3. The CDR3 DNA sequence: TGTGCCAGCAGGGCCACAGATACGCAGTATTTT. The encoded protein is CASRATDTQYF. The chain links TRBV7-2 to TRBJ2-3, with D hard to call. This CDR3 has 11 residues. V gave up 6 bases and J gave up 2 bases, with 3 bases separating them. Germline CDR1 reads SGHTA; CDR2 reads FQGNSA.

This clone was found a few times. CDR3: CASSPGTSGYTDTQYF. The DNA of the CDR3 is TGCGCCAGCAGCCCCGGAACTAGCGGTTACACAGATACGCAGTATTTT. This chain links TRBV4-3 with TRBJ2-3; 8 positions agree with TRBD2. CDR1 LGHNA and CDR2 YSLEER come from the germline V gene. With V trimmed by 4 bases and J by 2 bases, 8 bases remained unmatched. The CDR3 spans 16 residues.

The rearrangement links TRBV5-6 to TRBJ2-2; D is unresolved. This CDR3 contains 13 residues. Trimming stripped 3 bases from V and 4 bases from J, with 7 bases between. Germline-derived CDR1 and CDR2 are SGHDT and YYEEEE. CDR3 nucleotides: TGTGCCAGCAGCTCATGGCTCACCGGGGAGCTGTTTTTT. Protein sequence: CASSSWLTGELFF. Variable domain in full (rest from reference TRBV5-6 and TRBJ2-2): DAGVTQSPTHLIKTRGQQVTLRCSPKSGHDTVSWYQQALGQGPQFIFQYYEEEERQRGNFPDRFSGHQFPNYSSELNVNALLLGDSALYLCASSSWLTGELFFGEGSRLTVL.